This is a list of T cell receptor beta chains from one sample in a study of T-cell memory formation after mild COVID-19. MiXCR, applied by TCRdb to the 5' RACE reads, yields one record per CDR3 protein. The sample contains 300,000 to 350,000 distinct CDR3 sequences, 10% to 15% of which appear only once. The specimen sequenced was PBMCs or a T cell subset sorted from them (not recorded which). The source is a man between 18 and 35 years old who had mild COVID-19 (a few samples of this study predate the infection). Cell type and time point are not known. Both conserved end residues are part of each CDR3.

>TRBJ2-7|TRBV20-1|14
CSARPRGGAYEQYF
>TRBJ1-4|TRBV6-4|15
CASSVTGEEGEKLFF
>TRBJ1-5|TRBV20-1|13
CSAIGQSNQPQHF
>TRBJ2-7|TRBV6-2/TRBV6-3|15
CASSYPRRTNYEQYF
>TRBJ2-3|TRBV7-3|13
CASSLWGPDTQYF
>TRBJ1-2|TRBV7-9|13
CASSVNADYGYTF
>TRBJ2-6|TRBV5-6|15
CASSYQGSGANVLTF
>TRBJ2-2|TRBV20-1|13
CSASRQGAGELFF
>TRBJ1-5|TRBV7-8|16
CASSLVAARSNQPQHF
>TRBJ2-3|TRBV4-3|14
CASSQRSMGDTQYF
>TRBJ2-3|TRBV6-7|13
CASPGGSTDTQYF
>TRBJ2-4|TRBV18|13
CASSPPQGNIQYF
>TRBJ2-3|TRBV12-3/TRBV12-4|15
CASRRRDFNTDTQYF
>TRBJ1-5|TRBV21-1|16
CASSNQQREDNQPQHF
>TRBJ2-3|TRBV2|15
CASNGNRGGDGTQYF
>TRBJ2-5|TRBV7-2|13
CASSFYREETQYF
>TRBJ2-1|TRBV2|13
CASSEPRAHEQFF
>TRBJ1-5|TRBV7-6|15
CASSPGVNRNQPQHF
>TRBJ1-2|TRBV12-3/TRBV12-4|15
CASRLGQGSNYGYTF
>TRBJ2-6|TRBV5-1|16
CASSPIEFSGANVLTF
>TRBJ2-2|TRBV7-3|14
CASSDKPLTGELFF
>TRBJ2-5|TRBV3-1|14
CASSFHRDQETQYF
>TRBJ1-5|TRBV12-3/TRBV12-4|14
CASSPSQGRQPQHF